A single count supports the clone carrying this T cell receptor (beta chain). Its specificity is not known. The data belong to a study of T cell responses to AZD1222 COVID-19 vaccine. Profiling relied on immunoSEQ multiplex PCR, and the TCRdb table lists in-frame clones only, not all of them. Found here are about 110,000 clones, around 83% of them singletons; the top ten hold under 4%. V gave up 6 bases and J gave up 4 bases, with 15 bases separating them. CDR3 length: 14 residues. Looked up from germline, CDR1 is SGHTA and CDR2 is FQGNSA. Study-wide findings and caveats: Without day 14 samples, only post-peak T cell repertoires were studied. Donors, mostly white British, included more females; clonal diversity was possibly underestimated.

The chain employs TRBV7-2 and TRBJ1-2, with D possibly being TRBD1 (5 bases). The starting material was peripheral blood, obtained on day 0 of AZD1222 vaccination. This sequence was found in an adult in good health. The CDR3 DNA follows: TGTGCCAGCAGGCCCGGGGACCTTAGCTATGGCTACACCTTC. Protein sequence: CASRPGDLSYGYTF.